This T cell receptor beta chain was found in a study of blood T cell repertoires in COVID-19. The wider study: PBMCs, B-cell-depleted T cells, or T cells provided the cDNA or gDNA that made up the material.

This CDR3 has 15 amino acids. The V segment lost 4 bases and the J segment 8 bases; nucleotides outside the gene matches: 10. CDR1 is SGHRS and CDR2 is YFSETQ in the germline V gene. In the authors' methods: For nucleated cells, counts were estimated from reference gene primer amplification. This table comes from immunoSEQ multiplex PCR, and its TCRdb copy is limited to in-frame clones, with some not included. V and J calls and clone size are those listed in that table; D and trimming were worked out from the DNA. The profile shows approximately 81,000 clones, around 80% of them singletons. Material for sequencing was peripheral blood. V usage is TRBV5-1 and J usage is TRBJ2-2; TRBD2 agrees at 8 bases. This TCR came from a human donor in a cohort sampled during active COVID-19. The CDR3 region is CASSQQGLGAGELFF. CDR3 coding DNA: TGCGCCAGCAGCCAACAGGGACTAGGGGCAGGGGAGCTGTTTTTT. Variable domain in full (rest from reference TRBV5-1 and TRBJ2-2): KAGVTQTPRYLIKTRGQQVTLSCSPISGHRSVSWYQQTPGQGLQFLFEYFSETQRNKGNFPGRFSGRQFSNSRSEMNVSTLELGDSALYLCASSQQGLGAGELFFGEGSRLTVL.